This TCR beta chain was sequenced in a study of Ad26.COV2.S vaccination and SARS-CoV-2 variants. Across the study: Doses of Ad26.COV2.S were injected into muscle once or twice, 56 days apart. Findings of the study overall: Substantial breadth was reported for post-vaccination spike-specific CD8+ and CD4+ T cells. Participants in the vaccine arm had higher spike-specific TCR breadth; placebo recipients had lower.

This table comes from immunoSEQ multiplex PCR, and its TCRdb copy is limited to in-frame clones, with some not included. Among 300,000 to 400,000 clones listed, about 87% were seen once. A note on this clone: Its antigen is as yet unknown.

Trimming removed 7 bases from V and 4 bases from J; junction bases left unmatched: 7. The CDR3 length is 13 residues. The germline V gene encodes CDR1 MDHEN and CDR2 SYDVKM. Treatment in this sample: about 20 received Ad26.COV2.S at low or high dose, single or two shots; about 5 received placebo; per-sample allocation not given. All samples were drawn on day 63, counting from the first vaccine or placebo injection. This TCR derives from a person between 18 and 59 years old who received the Ad26.COV2.S COVID-19 vaccine or a placebo. The genes are TRBV28 and TRBJ2-7; 7 nucleotides align to TRBD2. The starting material was peripheral blood, obtained in a trial of Ad26.COV2.S vaccine versus placebo. The DNA for the CDR3 is TGTGCCAGCAAGGGCCTAGCGGTTTACGAGCAGTACTTC. Translated, it gives CASKGLAVYEQYF. The full variable domain, rest sourced from reference TRBV28 and TRBJ2-7, is DVKVTQSSRYLVKRTGEKVFLECVQDMDHENMFWYRQDPGLGLRLIYFSYDVKMKEKGDIPEGYSVSREKKERFSLILESASTNQTSMYLCASKGLAVYEQYFGPGTRLTVT.